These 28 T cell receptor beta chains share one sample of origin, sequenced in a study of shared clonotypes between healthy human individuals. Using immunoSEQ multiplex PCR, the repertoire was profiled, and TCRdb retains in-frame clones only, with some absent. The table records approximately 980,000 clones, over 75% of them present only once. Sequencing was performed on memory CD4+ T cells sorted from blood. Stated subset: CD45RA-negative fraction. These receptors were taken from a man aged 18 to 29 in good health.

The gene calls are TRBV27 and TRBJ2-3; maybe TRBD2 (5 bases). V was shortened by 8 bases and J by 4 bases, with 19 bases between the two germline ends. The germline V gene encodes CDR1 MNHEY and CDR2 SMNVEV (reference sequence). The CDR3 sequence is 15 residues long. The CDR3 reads CASGLRPGRPDTQYF. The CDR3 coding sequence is TGTGCCAGCGGACTTCGGCCCGGACGGCCAGATACGCAGTATTTT.

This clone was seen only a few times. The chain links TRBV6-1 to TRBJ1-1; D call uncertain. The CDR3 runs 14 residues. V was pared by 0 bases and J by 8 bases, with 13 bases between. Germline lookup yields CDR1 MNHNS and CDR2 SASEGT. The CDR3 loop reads CASSEAGGGWEAFF. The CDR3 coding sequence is TGTGCCAGCAGTGAAGCGGGAGGCGGGTGGGAAGCTTTCTTT.

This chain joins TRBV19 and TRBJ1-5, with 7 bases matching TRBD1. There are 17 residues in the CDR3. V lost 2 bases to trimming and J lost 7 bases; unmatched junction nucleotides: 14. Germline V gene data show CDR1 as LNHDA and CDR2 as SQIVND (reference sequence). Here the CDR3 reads CASSIFEGARLSQPQHF. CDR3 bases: TGTGCCAGTAGTATATTTGAGGGGGCCCGGTTGTCACAGCCCCAGCATTTT. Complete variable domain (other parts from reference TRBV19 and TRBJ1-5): DGGITQSPKYLFRKEGQNVTLSCEQNLNHDAMYWYRQDPGQGLRLIYYSQIVNDFQKGDIAEGYSVSREKKESFPLTVTSAQKNPTAFYLCASSIFEGARLSQPQHFGDGTRLSIL.

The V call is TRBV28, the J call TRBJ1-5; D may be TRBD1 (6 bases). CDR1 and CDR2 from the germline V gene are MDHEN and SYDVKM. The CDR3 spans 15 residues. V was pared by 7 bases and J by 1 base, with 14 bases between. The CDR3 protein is CASNPEGGSNQPQHF. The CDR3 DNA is TGTGCCAGCAACCCAGAGGGGGGAAGCAATCAGCCCCAGCATTTT.

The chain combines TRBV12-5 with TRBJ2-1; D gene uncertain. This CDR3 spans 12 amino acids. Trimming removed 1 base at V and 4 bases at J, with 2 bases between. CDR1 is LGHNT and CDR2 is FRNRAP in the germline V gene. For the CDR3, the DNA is TGTGCTAGTGGTTTGGGATACAATGAGCAGTTCTTC. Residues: CASGLGYNEQFF.

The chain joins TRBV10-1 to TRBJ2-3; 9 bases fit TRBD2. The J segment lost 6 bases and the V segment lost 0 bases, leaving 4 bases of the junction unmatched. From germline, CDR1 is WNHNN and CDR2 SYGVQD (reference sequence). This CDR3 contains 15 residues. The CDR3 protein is CASSESRGGVDTQYF. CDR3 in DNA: TGCGCCAGCAGTGAGTCGCGGGGGGGAGTGGATACGCAGTATTTT.

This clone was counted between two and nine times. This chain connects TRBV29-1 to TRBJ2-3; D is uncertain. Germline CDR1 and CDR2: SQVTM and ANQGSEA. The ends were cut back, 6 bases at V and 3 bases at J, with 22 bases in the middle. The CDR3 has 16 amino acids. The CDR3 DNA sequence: TGCAGCGTGGCTAAGACGGCCAGGAGAGGAACAGATACGCAGTATTTT. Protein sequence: CSVAKTARRGTDTQYF.

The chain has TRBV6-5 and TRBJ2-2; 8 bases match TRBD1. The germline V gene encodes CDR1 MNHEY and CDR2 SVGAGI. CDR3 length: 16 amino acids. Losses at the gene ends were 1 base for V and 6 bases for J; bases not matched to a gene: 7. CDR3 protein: CASSYWVRGLAGELFF. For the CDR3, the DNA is TGTGCCAGCAGTTACTGGGTCAGGGGGCTCGCCGGGGAGCTGTTTTTT.

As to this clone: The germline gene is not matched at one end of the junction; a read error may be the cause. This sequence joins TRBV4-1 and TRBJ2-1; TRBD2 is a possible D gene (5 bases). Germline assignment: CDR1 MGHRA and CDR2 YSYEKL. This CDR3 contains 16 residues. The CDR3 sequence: CASSRPRADSHNEQFF. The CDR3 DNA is TGCGCCAGCAGCCGCCCCCGGGCGGACTCCCACAATGAGCAGTTCTTC.

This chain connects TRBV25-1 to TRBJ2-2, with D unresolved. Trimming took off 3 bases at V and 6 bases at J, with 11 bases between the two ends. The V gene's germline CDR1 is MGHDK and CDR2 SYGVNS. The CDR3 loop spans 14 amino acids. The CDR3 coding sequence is TGTGCCAGCAGTGACCTCTTGGGGTCCGGGGAGCTGTTTTTT. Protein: CASSDLLGSGELFF.

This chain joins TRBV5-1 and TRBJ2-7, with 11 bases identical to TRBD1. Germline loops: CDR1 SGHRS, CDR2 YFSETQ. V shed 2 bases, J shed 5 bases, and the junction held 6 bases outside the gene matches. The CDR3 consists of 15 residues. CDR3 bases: TGCGCCAGCAGCTTTGGGGACAGGGGGGTCCACGAGCAGTACTTC. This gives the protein CASSFGDRGVHEQYF.

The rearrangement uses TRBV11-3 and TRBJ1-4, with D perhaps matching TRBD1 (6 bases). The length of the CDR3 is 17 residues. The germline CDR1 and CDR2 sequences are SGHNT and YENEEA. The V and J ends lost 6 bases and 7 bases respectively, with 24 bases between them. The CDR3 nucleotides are TGTGCCAGCAGTTTCACCGGGACACCACTAAACCTTGAAAAACTGTTTTTT. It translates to CASSFTGTPLNLEKLFF.

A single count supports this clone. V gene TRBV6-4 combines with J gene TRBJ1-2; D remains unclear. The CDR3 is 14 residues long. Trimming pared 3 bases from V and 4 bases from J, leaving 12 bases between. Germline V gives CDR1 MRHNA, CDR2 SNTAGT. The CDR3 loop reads CASSERWPGYGYTF. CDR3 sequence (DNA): TGTGCCAGCAGTGAGAGGTGGCCCGGCTATGGCTACACCTTC.

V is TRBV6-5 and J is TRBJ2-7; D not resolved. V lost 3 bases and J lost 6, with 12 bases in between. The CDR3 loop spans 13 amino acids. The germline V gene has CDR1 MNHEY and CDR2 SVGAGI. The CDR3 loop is CASSYFGVAEQYF. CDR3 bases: TGTGCCAGCAGTTATTTCGGCGTGGCCGAGCAGTACTTC.

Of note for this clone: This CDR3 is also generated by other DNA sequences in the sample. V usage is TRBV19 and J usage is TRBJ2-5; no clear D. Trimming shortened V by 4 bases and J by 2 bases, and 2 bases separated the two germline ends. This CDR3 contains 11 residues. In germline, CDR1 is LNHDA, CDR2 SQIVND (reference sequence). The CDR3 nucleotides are TGTGCCAGTAGTAATCAAGAGACCCAGTACTTC. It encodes CASSNQETQYF.

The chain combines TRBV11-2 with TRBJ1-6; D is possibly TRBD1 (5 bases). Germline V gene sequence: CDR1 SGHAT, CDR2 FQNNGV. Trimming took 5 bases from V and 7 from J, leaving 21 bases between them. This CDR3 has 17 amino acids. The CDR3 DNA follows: TGTGCCAGCAGCCCCCCGCCAGGGACGCTTTGGAATTCACCCCTCCACTTT. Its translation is CASSPPPGTLWNSPLHF.

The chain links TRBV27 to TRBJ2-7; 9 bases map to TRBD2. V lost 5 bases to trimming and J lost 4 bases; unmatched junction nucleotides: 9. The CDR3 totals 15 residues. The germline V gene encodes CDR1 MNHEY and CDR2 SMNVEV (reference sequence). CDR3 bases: TGTGCCAGCAGTCCCTCAGCGGGAGGAAGGTACGAGCAGTACTTC. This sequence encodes CASSPSAGGRYEQYF.

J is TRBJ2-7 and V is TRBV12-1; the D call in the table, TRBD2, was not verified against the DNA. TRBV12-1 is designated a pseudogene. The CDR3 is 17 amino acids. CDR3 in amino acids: CASSHTSGSRRRCEQYF. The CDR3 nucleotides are TGTGCCAGCAGCCATACTAGCGGGAGTAGGAGACGTTGCGAGCAGTACTTC.

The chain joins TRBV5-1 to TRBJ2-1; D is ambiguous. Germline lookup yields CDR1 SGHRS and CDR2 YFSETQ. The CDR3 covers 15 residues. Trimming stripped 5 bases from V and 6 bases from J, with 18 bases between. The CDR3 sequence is CASRDPARPLNEQFF. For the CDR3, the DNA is TGCGCCAGCAGGGACCCTGCGCGCCCTCTCAATGAGCAGTTCTTC.

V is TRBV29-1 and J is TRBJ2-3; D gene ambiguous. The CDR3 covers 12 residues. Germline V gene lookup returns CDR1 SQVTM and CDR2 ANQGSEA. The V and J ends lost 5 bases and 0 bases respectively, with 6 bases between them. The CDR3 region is CSVLDSTDTQYF. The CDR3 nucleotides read TGCAGCGTTCTTGACAGCACAGATACGCAGTATTTT.

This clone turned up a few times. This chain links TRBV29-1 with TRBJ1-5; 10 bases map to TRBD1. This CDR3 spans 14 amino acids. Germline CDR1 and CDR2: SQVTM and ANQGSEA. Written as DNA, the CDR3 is TGCGGGGTAAAGGACAGGGGGGATGGTCAGCCCCAGCATTTT. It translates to CGVKDRGDGQPQHF. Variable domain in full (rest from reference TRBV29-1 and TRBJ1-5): SAVISQKPSRDICQRGTSLTIQCQVDSQVTMMFWYRQQPGQSLTLIATANQGSEATYESGFVIDKFPISRPNLTFSTLTVSNMSPEDSSIYLCGVKDRGDGQPQHFGDGTRLSIL.

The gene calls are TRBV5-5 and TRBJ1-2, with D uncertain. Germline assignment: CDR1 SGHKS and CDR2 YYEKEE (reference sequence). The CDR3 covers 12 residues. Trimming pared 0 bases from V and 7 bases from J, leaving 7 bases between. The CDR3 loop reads CASSLDVRGYTF. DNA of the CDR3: TGTGCCAGCAGCTTGGACGTCCGTGGCTACACCTTC.

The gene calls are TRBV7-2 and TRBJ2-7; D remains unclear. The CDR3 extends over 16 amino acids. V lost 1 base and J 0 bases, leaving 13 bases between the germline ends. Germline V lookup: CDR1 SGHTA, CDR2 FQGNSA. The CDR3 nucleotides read TGTGCCAGCAGCTTAGAATCCACTACAAGCTCCTACGAGCAGTACTTC. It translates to CASSLESTTSSYEQYF.

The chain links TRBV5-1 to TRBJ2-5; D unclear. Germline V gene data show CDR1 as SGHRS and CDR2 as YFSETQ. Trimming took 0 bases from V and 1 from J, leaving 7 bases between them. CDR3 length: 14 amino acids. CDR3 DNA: TGCGCCAGCAGCTTGGGTATGACCCAAGAGACCCAGTACTTC. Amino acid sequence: CASSLGMTQETQYF.

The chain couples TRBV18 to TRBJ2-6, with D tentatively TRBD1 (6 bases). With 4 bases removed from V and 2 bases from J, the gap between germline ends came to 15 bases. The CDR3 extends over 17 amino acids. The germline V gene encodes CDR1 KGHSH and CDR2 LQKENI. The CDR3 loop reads CASSRTVIGPGANVLTF. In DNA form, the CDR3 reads TGTGCCAGCTCACGGACAGTCATAGGCCCTGGGGCCAACGTCCTGACTTTC. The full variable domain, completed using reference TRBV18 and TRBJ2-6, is NAGVMQNPRHLVRRRGQEARLRCSPMKGHSHVYWYRQLPEEGLKFMVYLQKENIIDESGMPKERFSAEFPKEGPSILRIQQVVRGDSAAYFCASSRTVIGPGANVLTFGAGSRLTVL.

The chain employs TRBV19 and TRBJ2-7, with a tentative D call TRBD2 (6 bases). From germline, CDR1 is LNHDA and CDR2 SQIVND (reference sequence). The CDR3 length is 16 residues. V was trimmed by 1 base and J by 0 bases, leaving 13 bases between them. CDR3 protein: CASSIVRGSLSYEQYF. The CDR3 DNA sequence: TGTGCCAGTAGTATAGTTCGGGGGAGTCTCTCCTACGAGCAGTACTTC.

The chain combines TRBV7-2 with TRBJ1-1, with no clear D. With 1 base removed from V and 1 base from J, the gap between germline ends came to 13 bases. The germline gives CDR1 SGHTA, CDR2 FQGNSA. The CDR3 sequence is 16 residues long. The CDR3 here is CASSLGQAKRNTEAFF. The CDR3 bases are TGTGCCAGCAGCTTAGGTCAGGCCAAAAGGAACACTGAAGCTTTCTTT.

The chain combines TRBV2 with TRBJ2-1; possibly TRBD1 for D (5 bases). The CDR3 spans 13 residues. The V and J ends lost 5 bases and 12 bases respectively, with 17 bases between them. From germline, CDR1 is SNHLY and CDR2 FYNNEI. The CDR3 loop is CASSIDRAVWQFF. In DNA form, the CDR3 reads TGTGCCAGCAGTATAGACAGAGCAGTCTGGCAGTTCTTC. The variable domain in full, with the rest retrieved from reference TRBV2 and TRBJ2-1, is EPEVTQTPSHQVTQMGQEVILRCVPISNHLYFYWYRQILGQKVEFLVSFYNNEISEKSEIFDDQFSVERPDGSNFTLKIRSTKLEDSAMYFCASSIDRAVWQFFGPGTRLTVL.